This T cell receptor beta chain appears in the sequencing data of a study of CD8+ T cells in alopecia areata. Overall study context: The investigators scored severity in treated patients by the percentage of affected scalp area.

Points on this clone: No antigen is known for it.

Overall study findings and caveats: Only a single nonresponder existed, so baseline CD8+ expansion links stay unclear.

As for treatment: oral pan-JAK inhibitor, 5-10 mg twice daily. Following extraction, RNA underwent reverse transcription to cDNA, which served as the sequencing template. Assay used: immunoSEQ multiplex PCR; TCRdb lists only in-frame clones, some missing. The table includes some 170,000 clones, 50% to 75% detected once. The source of this sequence is a human donor with alopecia areata. This specimen consisted of CD4+ T cells sorted from blood, obtained at approximately week 56, from a patient treated with tofacitinib.

CDR3 protein: CAWSVSAAGTQYF. CDR3 DNA sequence: TGTGCCTGGAGTGTTTCTGCGGCGGGTACGCAGTATTTT. The chain employs TRBV30 and TRBJ2-3; tentatively, D is TRBD2 (5 bases). Germline V gene sequence: CDR1 GTSNPN, CDR2 SVGIG (reference sequence). The CDR3 covers 13 residues. The V end lost 0 bases, the J end lost 8 bases, and 12 bases lay between the germline ends.